This T cell receptor beta chain was obtained from a study of T-cell memory formation after mild COVID-19. Study observations and caveats: CD4+ bias marked clones expanding day 15 to 37, unlike balanced contracting clones.

The CDR3 extends over 15 amino acids. CDR1 and CDR2 from the germline V gene are SGHVS and FNYEAQ. V lost 2 bases to trimming and J lost 4 bases; unmatched junction nucleotides: 5. Barcoded TCR alpha and TCR beta cDNA libraries with UMIs came from 5'RACE using constant-segment primers. TCRdb passed the 5' RACE reads through MiXCR, listing each CDR3 protein once. This table holds over 450,000 distinct CDR3 sequences, over 20% found once. With respect to this clonotype: Its specificity is not known.

The chain joins TRBV7-6 to TRBJ2-3; TRBD2 matches at 8 bases. The source of this sequence is an adult woman who had mild COVID-19 (a few samples of this study predate the infection). Cell type and time point are not known. Sequenced: PBMCs or a T cell subset sorted from them (not recorded which). The CDR3 reads CASSLFAGGSDTQYF. CDR3 coding DNA: TGTGCCAGCAGCTTATTTGCGGGGGGATCAGATACGCAGTATTTT.